These T cell receptor beta chains were read from a single sample in a study of blood T cell repertoires in COVID-19. Clones were read by immunoSEQ multiplex PCR, and TCRdb kept only the in-frame ones, dropping some. This table holds approximately 40,000 clones, 87% found once. Material for sequencing was peripheral blood. The receptors originated from a man between 60 and 70 years old with COVID-19, enrolled during active disease. CDR3s include the opening cysteine and the closing phenylalanine or tryptophan. D genes are given only for firm matches. Size is omitted from some rows. Given values are once, few, many or a class for expanded clones.

TRBD2,TRBV6-1,TRBJ2-3,NA,TGTGCCAGCAGTGGAGCGGGATCTTGGGAGACAGATACGCAGTATTTT,CASSGAGSWETDTQYF
TRBD2,TRBV7-3,TRBJ2-7,NA,TGTGCCAGCAGCTTACGGCCAACTAGCGGGAGGTCCTACGAGCAGTACTTC,CASSLRPTSGRSYEQYF
NA,TRBV12-3/TRBV12-4,TRBJ2-3,few,TGTGCCAGCAGTACTCTCCGCGATACGCAGTATTTT,CASSTLRDTQYF
NA,TRBV14,TRBJ2-5,once,TGTGCCAGCTCCCCTAATCAGGGCAGCCTCCGCCAAGAGACCCAGTACTTC,CASSPNQGSLRQETQYF
NA,TRBV30,TRBJ2-3,NA,TGTGCCTGGAGTGAGGCCACTAGTTTAAATCCAGATACGCAGTATTTT,CAWSEATSLNPDTQYF
NA,TRBV28,TRBJ2-7,NA,TGTGCCAGCAGTTTATCGGGGAACAACTACGAGCAGTACTTC,CASSLSGNNYEQYF
NA,TRBV10-1,TRBJ2-1,NA,TGCGCCAGCAGTGGTCCTAGCTCGGGCGAGCAGTTCTTC,CASSGPSSGEQFF
TRBD2,TRBV9,TRBJ2-4,NA,TGTGCCAGCAGCGTAGGTCTTATAGCGGGAGAAAACATTCAGTACTTC,CASSVGLIAGENIQYF
NA,TRBV19,TRBJ1-1,NA,TGTGCCAGTAGACAATTGAACACTGAAGCTTTCTTT,CASRQLNTEAFF
NA,TRBV28,TRBJ2-6,NA,TGTGCCAGCAGGTCTACCCAGGGCTCTGGGGCCAACGTCCTGACTTTC,CASRSTQGSGANVLTF
NA,TRBV27,TRBJ2-2,NA,TGTGCCAGCAGTTTGGATCTAGGGACTGCCGGGGAGCTGTTTTTT,CASSLDLGTAGELFF
NA,TRBV28,TRBJ1-1,NA,TGTGCCAGCAGACCCTCCGGGTTTACTGAAGCTTTCTTT,CASRPSGFTEAFF
NA,TRBV29-1,TRBJ2-1,NA,TGCAGCGTTGAAGATCTGAGGTCCCTTGAGCAGTTCTTC,CSVEDLRSLEQFF
NA,TRBV28,TRBJ2-5,once,TGTGCCAGCCAGTTTAGGCAGGGCCGTGAGACCCAGTACTTC,CASQFRQGRETQYF
TRBD1,TRBV18,TRBJ2-7,NA,TGTGCCAGCTCCCGACAGGGCTCCTACGAGCAGTACTTC,CASSRQGSYEQYF
TRBD2,TRBV9,TRBJ2-7,NA,TGTGCCAGCAGCATAACACAGGACCGGGGGGACGAGCAGTACTTC,CASSITQDRGDEQYF
TRBD2,TRBV7-8,TRBJ2-5,NA,TGTGCCAGCAGCTCGACTAGCGGGCGGAGGGGAGAGACCCAGTACTTC,CASSSTSGRRGETQYF
TRBD2,TRBV19,TRBJ2-7,once,TGTGCCAGTAGTTCTCAAACCCCTACTAGCGGGAGGTACGACGAGCAGTACTTC,CASSSQTPTSGRYDEQYF
TRBD2,TRBV6-5,TRBJ2-1,NA,TGTGCCAGCAGTTTAGCGGGAGTCCAGTTTAATGAGCAGTTCTTC,CASSLAGVQFNEQFF
NA,TRBV2,TRBJ1-3,NA,TGTGCCAGCAGGGTCCAGGCGAGAGGAAACACCATATATTTT,CASRVQARGNTIYF
TRBD1,TRBV27,TRBJ2-7,NA,TGTGCCAGCAGTTACCGGGACAGGGTTTTGGACGAGCAGTACTTC,CASSYRDRVLDEQYF
NA,TRBV2,TRBJ2-1,NA,TGTGCCAGCAGTGAAGCGCTCGGTGAGCAGTTCTTC,CASSEALGEQFF
TRBD2,TRBV12-3/TRBV12-4,TRBJ2-1,NA,TGTGCCAGCAGCGCCGCGGGGGTGGGTGAGCAGTTCTTC,CASSAAGVGEQFF
NA,TRBV30,TRBJ1-1,NA,TGTGCCTGGAGTTTACAGGCCGGTGAAGCTTTCTTT,CAWSLQAGEAFF
NA,TRBV28,TRBJ2-5,NA,TGTGCCAGCAGTCGACAGGTTGTTGCGCTCGTCGGCGAGACCCAGTACTTC,CASSRQVVALVGETQYF
TRBD1,TRBV24-1,TRBJ2-1,NA,TGTGCCACCAGTGATGCGGGACAGGGGATAACGAATGAGCAGTTCTTC,CATSDAGQGITNEQFF
TRBD1,TRBV3-1/TRBV3-2,TRBJ1-1,NA,TGTGCCAGCGGACAGGGGGGTTTCGGAGCTTTCTTT,CASGQGGFGAFF
NA,TRBV4-2,TRBJ1-3,NA,TGTGCCAGCAGCCAAGATATGTCAGATTACTCTGGAAACACCATATATTTT,CASSQDMSDYSGNTIYF
NA,TRBV6-1,TRBJ2-1,NA,TGTGCCAGCAGTGAAGCTGCGGTGGCACTGGGGAGTGAGCAGTTCTTC,CASSEAAVALGSEQFF
NA,TRBV25-1,TRBJ1-4,NA,TGTGCCAGCAGTGGGCAGGGGATAACTAATGAAAAACTGTTTTTT,CASSGQGITNEKLFF
NA,TRBV20-1,TRBJ2-7,NA,TGCAGTGCGGCGGACTCCTACGAGCAGTACTTC,CSAADSYEQYF
TRBD2,TRBV9,TRBJ2-2,once,TGTGCCAGCATGAAGGGAAGGTCTAGCGGGAATAGCGGGGAGCTGTTTTTT,CASMKGRSSGNSGELFF
NA,TRBV6-1,TRBJ2-5,NA,TGTGCCAGCAGTGAACGACGGGTAAAATGGGAGACCCAGTACTTC,CASSERRVKWETQYF
TRBD1,TRBV30,TRBJ1-6,NA,TGTGCCTGGAGTAAACCTAACAGGGGGCTTTCGGAGCGATATAATTCACCCCTCCACTTT,CAWSKPNRGLSERYNSPLHF
TRBD2,TRBV4-2,TRBJ2-1,NA,TGTGCCAGCAGCCAAGTTTCCAGCGGGAGGAAGTTCTTC,CASSQVSSGRKFF
NA,TRBV28,TRBJ1-1,NA,TGTGCCAGCAGTTTTGGGAGAGACGGAGCTTTCTTT,CASSFGRDGAFF
NA,TRBV9,TRBJ1-5,NA,TGTGCCAGCAGCGTGGACGGAGGAAACAATCAGCCCCAGCATTTT,CASSVDGGNNQPQHF
NA,TRBV9,TRBJ1-1,NA,TGTGCCAGCAGCGTAGGGGTGGGCTCTGAAGCTTTCTTT,CASSVGVGSEAFF
TRBD1,TRBV5-6,TRBJ1-5,NA,TGTGCCAGCAGCTCGCAGGGGGCCGGGAATCAGCCCCAGCATTTT,CASSSQGAGNQPQHF
TRBD1,TRBV5-1,TRBJ2-7,once,TGCGCCAGCACCTCCGGGACAGGGACCTACGAGCAGTACTTC,CASTSGTGTYEQYF
TRBD1,TRBV5-1,TRBJ2-3,NA,TGCGCCAGCAGCTTGGAAAGGGGGCGTACGACAGATACGCAGTATTTT,CASSLERGRTTDTQYF
NA,TRBV18,TRBJ1-2,once,TGTGCCAGCTCACCTCGGGAGGGAGTGAACTATGGCTACACCTTC,CASSPREGVNYGYTF
TRBD1,TRBV7-2,TRBJ1-6,NA,TGTGCCAGCAGCCCAGACGACAGGGGGAAATCACCCCTCCACTTT,CASSPDDRGKSPLHF
NA,TRBV19,TRBJ1-3,NA,TGTGCCAGTACCTCGGCGGATTTCTCTGGAAACACCATATATTTT,CASTSADFSGNTIYF
TRBD1,TRBV30,TRBJ1-1,NA,TGTGCCGGGGGGGGACAGGGTGGCACTGAAGCTTTCTTT,CAGGGQGGTEAFF
TRBD2,TRBV5-1,TRBJ2-3,NA,TGCGCCAGCAGCTTGGTAGCGGGAGAGCAAAATACGCAGTATTTT,CASSLVAGEQNTQYF
NA,TRBV6-5,TRBJ1-1,NA,TGTGCCAGCAGTTACTCGTCCTCTTCAGGCAACACTGAAGCTTTCTTT,CASSYSSSSGNTEAFF
NA,TRBV13,TRBJ2-2,NA,TGTGCCAGCAGCTTAGGGGGCGCAGGAGGGACCGGGGAGCTGTTTTTT,CASSLGGAGGTGELFF
NA,TRBV28,TRBJ1-1,NA,TGTGCCAGCAGTTCGCGGGCAGGCACTGAAGCTTTCTTT,CASSSRAGTEAFF
TRBD1,TRBV28,TRBJ2-7,few,TGTGCCAGCAGTTCCCAGGGGACAGGGTACGAGCAGTACTTC,CASSSQGTGYEQYF
NA,TRBV2,TRBJ1-1,NA,TGTGCCAGCATGGGGGGGGGCACTGAAGCTTTCTTT,CASMGGGTEAFF
TRBD1,TRBV5-1,TRBJ2-1,NA,TGCGCCAGCAGCCGAGAGGGACAGGGTGGTTTGGATGAGCAGTTCTTC,CASSREGQGGLDEQFF
NA,TRBV9,TRBJ2-7,NA,TGTGCCAGCAGCGTAGTCTTAGGGGCAACCGAGCAGTACTTC,CASSVVLGATEQYF
NA,TRBV5-1,TRBJ1-1,NA,TGCGCCAGCAGCTTGGGGGCAGGGTCTGGCACTGAAGCTTTCTTT,CASSLGAGSGTEAFF
TRBD1,TRBV11-2,TRBJ2-1,NA,TGTGCCAGCAGCTTAGATCGTAGGACAGGGGGCAATGAGCAGTTCTTC,CASSLDRRTGGNEQFF